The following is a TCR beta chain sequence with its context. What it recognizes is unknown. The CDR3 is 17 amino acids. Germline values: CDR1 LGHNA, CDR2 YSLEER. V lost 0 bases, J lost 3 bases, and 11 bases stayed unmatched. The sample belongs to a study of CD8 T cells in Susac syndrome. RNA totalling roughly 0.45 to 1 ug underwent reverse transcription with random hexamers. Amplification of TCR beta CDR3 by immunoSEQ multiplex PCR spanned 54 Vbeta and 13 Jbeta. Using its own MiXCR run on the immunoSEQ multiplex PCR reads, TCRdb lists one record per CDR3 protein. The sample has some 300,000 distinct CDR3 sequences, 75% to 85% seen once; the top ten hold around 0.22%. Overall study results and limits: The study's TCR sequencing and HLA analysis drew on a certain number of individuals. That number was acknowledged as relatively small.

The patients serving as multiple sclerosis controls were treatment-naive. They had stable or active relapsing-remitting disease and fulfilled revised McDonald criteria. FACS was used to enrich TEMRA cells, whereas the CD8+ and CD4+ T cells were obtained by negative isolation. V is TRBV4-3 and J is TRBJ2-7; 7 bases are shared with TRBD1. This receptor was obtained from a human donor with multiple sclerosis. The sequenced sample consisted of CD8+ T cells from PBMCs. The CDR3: CASSQDRDVDRFYEQYF. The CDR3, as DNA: TGCGCCAGCAGCCAAGACCGAGACGTGGACAGGTTCTACGAGCAGTACTTC.